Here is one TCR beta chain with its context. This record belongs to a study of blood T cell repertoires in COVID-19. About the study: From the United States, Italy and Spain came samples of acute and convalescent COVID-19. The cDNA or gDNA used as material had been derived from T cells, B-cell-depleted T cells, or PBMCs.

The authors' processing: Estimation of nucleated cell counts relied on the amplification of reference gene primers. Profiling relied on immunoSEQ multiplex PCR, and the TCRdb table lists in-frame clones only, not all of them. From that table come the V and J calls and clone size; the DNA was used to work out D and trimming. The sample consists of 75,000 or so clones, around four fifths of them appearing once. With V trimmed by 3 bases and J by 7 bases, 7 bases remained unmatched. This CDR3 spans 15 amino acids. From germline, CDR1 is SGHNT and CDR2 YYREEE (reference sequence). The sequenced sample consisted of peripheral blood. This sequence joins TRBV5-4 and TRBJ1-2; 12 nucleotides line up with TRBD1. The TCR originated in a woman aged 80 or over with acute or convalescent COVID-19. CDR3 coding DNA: TGTGCCAGCAGCTATGCGGGACAGGGGGCATTTGGCTACACCTTC. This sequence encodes CASSYAGQGAFGYTF.